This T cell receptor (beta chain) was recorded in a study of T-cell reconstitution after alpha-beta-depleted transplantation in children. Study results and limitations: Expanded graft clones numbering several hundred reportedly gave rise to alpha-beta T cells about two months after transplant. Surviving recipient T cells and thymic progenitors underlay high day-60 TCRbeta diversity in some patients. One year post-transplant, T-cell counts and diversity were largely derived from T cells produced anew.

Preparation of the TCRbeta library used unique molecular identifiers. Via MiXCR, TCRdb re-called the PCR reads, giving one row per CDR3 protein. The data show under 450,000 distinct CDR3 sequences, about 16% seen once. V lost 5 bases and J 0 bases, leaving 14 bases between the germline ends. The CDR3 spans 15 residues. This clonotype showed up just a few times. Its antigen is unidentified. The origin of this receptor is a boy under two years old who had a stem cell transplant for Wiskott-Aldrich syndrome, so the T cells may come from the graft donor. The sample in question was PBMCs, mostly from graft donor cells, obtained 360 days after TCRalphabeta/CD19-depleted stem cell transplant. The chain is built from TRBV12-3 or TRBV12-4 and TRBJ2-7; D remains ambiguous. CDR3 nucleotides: TGTGCCAGCAGTCCCCCCCGACCCAGCTCCTACGAGCAGTACTTC. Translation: CASSPPRPSSYEQYF.